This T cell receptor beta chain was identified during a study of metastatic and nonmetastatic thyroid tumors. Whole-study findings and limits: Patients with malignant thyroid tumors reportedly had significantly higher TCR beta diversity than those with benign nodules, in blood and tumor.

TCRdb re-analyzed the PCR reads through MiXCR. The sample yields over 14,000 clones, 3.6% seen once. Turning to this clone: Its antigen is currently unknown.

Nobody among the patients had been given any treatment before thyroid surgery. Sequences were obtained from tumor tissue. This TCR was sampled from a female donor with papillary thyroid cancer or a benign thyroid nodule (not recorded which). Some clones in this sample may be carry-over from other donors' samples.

CDR3 sequence: CASSRDTMNTEAFF. CDR3 sequence (DNA): TGTGCCAGCAGTCGGGACACCATGAACACTGAAGCTTTCTTT. The rearrangement uses TRBV2 and TRBJ1-1; perhaps TRBD1 as D (6 bases). This CDR3 region has 14 residues. CDR1 SNHLY and CDR2 FYNNEI come from the germline V gene. V was pared by 5 bases and J by 0 bases, with 10 bases between.